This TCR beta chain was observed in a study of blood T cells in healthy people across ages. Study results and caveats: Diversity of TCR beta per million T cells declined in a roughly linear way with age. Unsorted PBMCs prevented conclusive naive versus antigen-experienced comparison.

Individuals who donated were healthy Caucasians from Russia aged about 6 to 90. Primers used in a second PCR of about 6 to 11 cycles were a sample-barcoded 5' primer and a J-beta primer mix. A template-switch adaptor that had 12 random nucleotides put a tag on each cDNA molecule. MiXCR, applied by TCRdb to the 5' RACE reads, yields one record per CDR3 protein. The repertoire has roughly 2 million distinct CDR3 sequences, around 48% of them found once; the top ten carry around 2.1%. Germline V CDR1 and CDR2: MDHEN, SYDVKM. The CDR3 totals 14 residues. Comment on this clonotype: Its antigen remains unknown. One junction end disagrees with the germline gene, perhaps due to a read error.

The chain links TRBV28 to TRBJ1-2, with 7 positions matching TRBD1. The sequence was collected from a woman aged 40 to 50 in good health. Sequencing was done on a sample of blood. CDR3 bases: TGTGCCGGCAGTCCCGGACAGGTAGATTATGGCTACACCTTC. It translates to CAGSPGQVDYGYTF.